One TCR beta chain is described in this entry. A J-beta primer mix and a sample-barcoded 5' primer were used in a second PCR of about 7 to 12 cycles. TCRdb independently ran MiXCR on the 5' RACE reads; one entry per CDR3 protein. The sample has more than 650,000 distinct CDR3 sequences; about 26% are singletons. The sample originates from a study of blood T cells in healthy people across ages. The sample also formed part of further work on T cells of mothers and their children.

The specimen was blood. The clonotype comes from a boy aged 5-17 years in good health.

The CDR3 loop is CASSEGPQELHGYTF. For the CDR3, the DNA is TGCGCCAGCAGCGAGGGACCGCAGGAATTACATGGCTACACCTTC. This chain uses TRBV5-1 with TRBJ1-2; possible D gene TRBD1, 5 bases. Germline values: CDR1 SGHRS, CDR2 YFSETQ. The germline V and J ends were trimmed by 4 bases and 6 bases, with 19 bases remaining between them. This CDR3 comprises 15 residues.